Listed here are 7 T cell receptor beta chains from one sample, sequenced in a study of OX40 agonist ivuxolimab in advanced cancers. Assay used: immunoSEQ multiplex PCR; TCRdb lists only in-frame clones, some missing. This sample has around 120,000 clones, with over 75% found just once. The source was CD4+ or CD8+ T cells sorted from blood, collected in a trial of the OX40 agonist ivuxolimab. These receptors were taken from an adult with an advanced solid tumor such as melanoma, head and neck, liver or kidney cancer.

This sequence joins TRBV7-2 and TRBJ2-7; weak D call: TRBD1 (6 bases). With 4 bases removed from V and 5 bases from J, the gap between germline ends came to 18 bases. The CDR3 has 15 amino acids. Germline V CDR1 and CDR2: SGHTA, FQGNSA. The CDR3 DNA reads TGTGCCAGCAGCTATCCACAGGGTAGGGGTGACGAGCAGTACTTC. Its protein product is CASSYPQGRGDEQYF.

CDR3 coding DNA: TGTGCCAGCTCACCACTGGGGACAGGCCAAGAGACCCAGTACTTC. It codes for CASSPLGTGQETQYF. The chain couples TRBV18 to TRBJ2-5; 8 bases agree with TRBD1. Germline CDR1 is KGHSH and CDR2 is LQKENI. The CDR3 length is 15 residues. The ends lost 1 base at V and 1 base at J; junction bases unmatched: 2. Combining the CDR3 with reference TRBV18 and TRBJ2-5 gives the whole variable domain NAGVMQNPRHLVRRRGQEARLRCSPMKGHSHVYWYRQLPEEGLKFMVYLQKENIIDESGMPKERFSAEFPKEGPSILRIQQVVRGDSAAYFCASSPLGTGQETQYFGPGTRLLVL.

V usage is TRBV7-9 and J usage is TRBJ1-6; TRBD1 might be the D (5 bases). Per germline, CDR1 SEHNR and CDR2 FQNEAQ (reference sequence). The CDR3 is made up of 14 amino acids. V was cut by 5 bases and J by 9 bases, with 14 bases left in between. The CDR3 bases are TGTGCCAGCAGCCTGTCGGGGAGGGGTTCACCCCTCCACTTT. Translating it yields CASSLSGRGSPLHF.

This clone was counted between two and nine times. CDR3 bases: TGTGCCAGCAGCCAAGGAACCTACGAGCAGTACTTC. The encoded protein is CASSQGTYEQYF. This sequence joins TRBV28 and TRBJ2-7; D gene ambiguous. Looked up from germline, CDR1 is MDHEN and CDR2 is SYDVKM. Trimming removed 6 bases from V and 2 bases from J, with 8 bases in between. The CDR3 loop spans 12 amino acids. The full variable domain, with the rest looked up from reference TRBV28 and TRBJ2-7, is DVKVTQSSRYLVKRTGEKVFLECVQDMDHENMFWYRQDPGLGLRLIYFSYDVKMKEKGDIPEGYSVSREKKERFSLILESASTNQTSMYLCASSQGTYEQYFGPGTRLTVT.

The rearrangement uses TRBV6-1 and TRBJ2-6; D might be TRBD2 (5 bases). This CDR3 is 17 amino acids long. V was cut by 3 bases and J by 0 bases, with 12 bases left in between. CDR1 MNHNS and CDR2 SASEGT come from the germline V gene. The CDR3 here is CASSDVGRLSGANVLTF. The CDR3 DNA is TGTGCCAGCAGTGATGTTGGGAGACTCTCTGGGGCCAACGTCCTGACTTTC.

This chain links TRBV5-1 with TRBJ1-4, with 8 nucleotides matching TRBD1. Germline V gives CDR1 SGHRS, CDR2 YFSETQ. J was trimmed by 4 bases and V by 4 bases; bases with no gene match: 3. This CDR3 region has 14 residues. This chain's CDR3 is CASSPGQGNEKLFF. The CDR3 nucleotides read TGCGCCAGCAGCCCCGGACAGGGTAATGAAAAACTGTTTTTT.

This chain joins TRBV4-1 and TRBJ2-3; TRBD1 is a possible D gene (6 bases). Germline V gene data show CDR1 as MGHRA and CDR2 as YSYEKL. Trimming left V 2 bases short and J 3 bases short, with 12 bases between. The CDR3 is 15 amino acids. The CDR3 spells CASSQNRRGTDTQYF. For the CDR3, the DNA is TGCGCCAGCAGCCAAAATCGCAGGGGAACAGATACGCAGTATTTT.